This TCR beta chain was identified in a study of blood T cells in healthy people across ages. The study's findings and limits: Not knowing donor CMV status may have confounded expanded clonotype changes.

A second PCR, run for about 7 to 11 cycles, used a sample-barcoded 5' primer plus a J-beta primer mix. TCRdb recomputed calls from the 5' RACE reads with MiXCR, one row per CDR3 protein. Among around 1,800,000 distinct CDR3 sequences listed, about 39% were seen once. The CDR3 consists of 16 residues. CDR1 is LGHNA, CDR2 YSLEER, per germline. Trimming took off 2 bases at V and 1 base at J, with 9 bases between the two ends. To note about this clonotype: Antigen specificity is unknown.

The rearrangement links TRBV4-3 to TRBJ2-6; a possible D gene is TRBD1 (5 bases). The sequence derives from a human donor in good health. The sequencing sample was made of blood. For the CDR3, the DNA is TGCGCCAGCAGCCAATATGCAGGGTCTGGGGCCAACGTCCTGACTTTC. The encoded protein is CASSQYAGSGANVLTF.